These T cell receptor beta chains were read from a single sample in a study of blood T cell repertoires in COVID-19. TCRdb keeps only in-frame clones here, not all; method: immunoSEQ multiplex PCR. Counted here are approximately 140,000 clones, more than 75% occurring once; the ten biggest clones make up approximately 6.2%. The sample taken for sequencing was peripheral blood. Receptor source: a man older than 75 with acute or convalescent COVID-19. Each CDR3 is given with its conserved first and last residue. A D gene is named only where the DNA matches it firmly. Where a row states a size, it is once, few, many or the class of an expanded clone; other rows omit it.

j_call | d_call | clone_size | v_call | cdr3_aa | cdr3_nt
TRBJ2-7 | TRBD1 | few | TRBV28 | CASSSPGQGTGEQYF | TGTGCCAGCAGTTCGCCGGGACAGGGTACGGGAGAGCAGTACTTC
TRBJ2-5 | TRBD2 | NA | TRBV2 | CASTSDQRQRGQETQYF | TGTGCCAGCACTAGTGACCAGCGCCAGCGGGGTCAAGAGACCCAGTACTTC
TRBJ2-5 | NA | NA | TRBV27 | CASSLRGQVQETQYF | TGTGCCAGCAGTTTACGTGGTCAGGTCCAAGAGACCCAGTACTTC
TRBJ2-3 | TRBD2 | NA | TRBV6-5 | CASRFLAGNTDTQYF | TGTGCCAGCAGATTTCTAGCGGGGAACACAGATACGCAGTATTTT
TRBJ1-2 | TRBD1 | NA | TRBV4-1 | CASSQWDRGNYGYTF | TGCGCCAGCAGCCAGTGGGACAGGGGGAACTATGGCTACACCTTC
TRBJ2-2 | NA | NA | TRBV18 | CASSGSVRGELFF | TGTGCCAGCTCCGGGTCGGTTCGCGGGGAGCTGTTTTTT
TRBJ2-3 | TRBD2 | NA | TRBV25-1 | CASSGSGPSFF | TGTGCCAGCAGTGGTAGCGGGCCCTCTTTTTTT
TRBJ1-2 | TRBD1 | NA | TRBV25-1 | CASSRSTGGYGYTF | TGTGCCAGCAGTAGATCGACAGGGGGCTATGGCTACACCTTC
TRBJ1-5 | NA | NA | TRBV6-5 | CASTGFYSNQPQHF | TGTGCCAGCACGGGGTTTTATAGCAATCAGCCCCAGCATTTT
TRBJ2-3 | TRBD1 | NA | TRBV5-4 | CASSGWDRGGADTQYF | TGTGCCAGCAGCGGTTGGGACAGGGGAGGGGCAGATACGCAGTATTTT
TRBJ1-5 | TRBD1 | NA | TRBV19 | CASSIRTGGNQPQHF | TGTGCCAGTAGCATTCGGACAGGGGGCAATCAGCCCCAGCATTTT
TRBJ2-1 | TRBD2 | NA | TRBV6-5 | CASSRGGAFEQFF | TGTGCCAGCAGCCGCGGGGGGGCATTTGAGCAGTTCTTC
TRBJ2-2 | TRBD1 | NA | TRBV29-1 | CSGNRGAAGELFF | TGCAGCGGGAACAGGGGAGCGGCCGGGGAGCTGTTTTTT
TRBJ1-5 | NA | NA | TRBV19 | CASSKQGLADNQPQHF | TGTGCCAGTAGTAAACAGGGATTAGCAGACAATCAGCCCCAGCATTTT
TRBJ1-1 | NA | few | TRBV30 | CAWSVMMVLNTEAFF | TGTGCCTGGAGTGTGATGATGGTTCTAAACACTGAAGCTTTCTTT
TRBJ1-2 | NA | NA | TRBV18 | CASSPPGGSGYTF | TGTGCCAGCTCACCACCGGGGGGATCCGGCTACACCTTC
TRBJ2-5 | TRBD1 | NA | TRBV5-1 | CASSKGQGAETQYF | TGCGCCAGCAGCAAGGGACAGGGTGCAGAGACCCAGTACTTC
TRBJ2-6 | TRBD1 | NA | TRBV20-1 | CSASPPTGSGANVLTF | TGCAGTGCTAGTCCCCCGACAGGGTCTGGGGCCAACGTCCTGACTTTC
TRBJ1-5 | NA | NA | TRBV27 | CASSDSWGGVNQPQHF | TGTGCCAGCAGCGACTCGTGGGGGGGCGTTAATCAGCCCCAGCATTTT
TRBJ2-5 | TRBD2 | NA | TRBV7-2 | CASSLSLAGGQETQYF | TGTGCCAGCAGCTTATCATTAGCGGGTGGGCAAGAGACCCAGTACTTC
TRBJ2-5 | NA | once | TRBV4-2 | CASSQEVLAGETQYF | TGTGCCAGCAGCCAAGAAGTGCTAGCCGGGGAGACCCAGTACTTC
TRBJ2-7 | TRBD1 | NA | TRBV5-5 | CASSLGQGIYEQYF | TGTGCCAGCAGCTTGGGACAGGGTATCTACGAGCAGTACTTC
TRBJ1-1 | NA | NA | TRBV3-1/TRBV3-2 | CASSHKPGGTEAFF | TGTGCCAGCAGCCATAAACCGGGTGGCACTGAAGCTTTCTTT
TRBJ2-7 | NA | once | TRBV5-5 | CASSLGTETYEQYF | TGTGCCAGCAGCTTGGGGACTGAAACCTACGAGCAGTACTTC
TRBJ1-5 | TRBD1 | NA | TRBV6-5 | CASSKQGYQPQHF | TGTGCCAGCAGCAAACAGGGGTATCAGCCCCAGCATTTT
TRBJ2-7 | NA | NA | TRBV29-1 | CSVEDGGSYEQYF | TGCAGCGTTGAAGATGGGGGGTCCTACGAGCAGTACTTC
TRBJ2-7 | NA | NA | TRBV7-9 | CASSLFPSDRSSYEQYF | TGTGCCAGCAGCTTATTCCCCAGTGACAGGAGCTCCTACGAGCAGTACTTC
TRBJ2-5 | TRBD2 | NA | TRBV30 | CAWSGGSGGQQETQYF | TGTGCCTGGAGTGGGGGTAGCGGGGGGCAACAAGAGACCCAGTACTTC
TRBJ1-2 | NA | NA | TRBV28 | CASSFQTQGYGYTF | TGTGCCAGCAGTTTCCAGACCCAGGGCTATGGCTACACCTTC
TRBJ1-6 | NA | NA | TRBV5-8 | CASSLLADNSPLHF | TGTGCCAGCAGCTTGTTGGCAGATAATTCACCCCTCCACTTT
TRBJ1-6 | TRBD1 | NA | TRBV5-6 | CASSAGTGDNSPLHF | TGTGCCAGCAGCGCCGGGACAGGGGATAATTCACCCCTCCACTTT
TRBJ1-1 | NA | NA | TRBV10-3 | CAIRARDKGTEAFF | TGTGCCATCAGGGCCCGGGACAAGGGTACTGAAGCTTTCTTT
TRBJ1-6 | TRBD1 | NA | TRBV10-3 | CAISGGQESSYNSPLHF | TGTGCCATCAGTGGAGGACAGGAGAGCTCCTATAATTCACCCCTCCACTTT
TRBJ1-5 | TRBD1 | NA | TRBV9 | CASSVGTGVGNQPQHF | TGTGCCAGCAGCGTGGGGACAGGGGTCGGGAATCAGCCCCAGCATTTT
TRBJ1-5 | NA | NA | TRBV27 | CASSPPFDSRNQPQHF | TGTGCCAGCAGTCCGCCTTTTGACAGTCGCAATCAGCCCCAGCATTTT
TRBJ2-5 | NA | NA | TRBV11-2 | CASSLNRVTGETQYF | TGTGCCAGCAGCCTAAACAGGGTAACGGGAGAGACCCAGTACTTC
TRBJ1-5 | TRBD1 | few | TRBV28 | CASRMTGAGNQPQHF | TGTGCCAGCAGGATGACAGGGGCGGGCAATCAGCCCCAGCATTTT
TRBJ2-3 | NA | NA | TRBV28 | CASSPHLLPSTDTQYF | TGTGCCAGCAGCCCACACCTCTTACCCAGCACAGATACGCAGTATTTT